This T cell receptor (beta chain) was captured by sequencing in a study of T cells after yellow fever vaccination. Study-level points and caveats: Booster samples showed a return of most primary-vaccination clones (roughly 96% CD4, approximately 88% CD8).

One entry per CDR3 protein results from TCRdb running MiXCR on the 5' RACE reads. The sample lists approximately 260,000 distinct CDR3 sequences, approximately 5.2% occurring once. There are 15 residues in the CDR3. CDR1 DFQATT and CDR2 SNEGSKA come from the germline V gene (reference sequence). The V and J ends lost 5 bases and 4 bases, in that order; junction bases with no gene match: 8. This clonotype was observed at least ten times. Its antigen is not identified. Sequencing was performed on CD4+ T cells sorted from PBMCs, taken on the day of the yellow fever booster vaccination. This chain connects TRBV20-1 to TRBJ2-2; 9 bases agree with TRBD1. The source is a man between 18 and 29 years old who received the YFV17D yellow fever vaccine. CDR3 nucleotides: TGCAGTGCTGTTCCCGGGACAGGGATCACCGGGGAGCTGTTTTTT. Protein sequence: CSAVPGTGITGELFF.